These T cell receptor beta chains were read from a single sample in a study of T-cell reconstitution after alpha-beta-depleted transplantation in children. A single record per CDR3 protein comes from TCRdb applying MiXCR to the PCR reads. The sample yields about 830,000 distinct CDR3 sequences, less than 20% seen once. Specimen: PBMCs, mostly from graft donor cells, collected 360 days after TCRalphabeta/CD19-depleted stem cell transplant. The receptors shown here come from a male patient younger than 18 who had a stem cell transplant for acute lymphoblastic leukemia, so the T cells may come from the graft donor. CDR3s include the opening cysteine and the closing phenylalanine or tryptophan. D genes are given only for firm matches. Not all rows give a size; the values are once, few, many and, for expanded clones, a class.

j_call clone_size d_call v_call cdr3_nt cdr3_aa
TRBJ2-3 many - TRBV6-2/TRBV6-3 TGTGCCAGCAGTTACAGGGCGACAGATACGCAGTATTTT CASSYRATDTQYF
TRBJ2-3 - - TRBV5-1 TGCGCCAGCAGCGGAATGAATGTTACGCAGTATTTT CASSGMNVTQYF
TRBJ2-3 - - TRBV10-3 TGTGCCATCAGTGAGCACCAGCGGGCCCCCCGCCCGAATCCAGAGGATACGCAGTATTTT CAISEHQRAPRPNPEDTQYF
TRBJ1-1 - - TRBV29-1 TGCAGCGTTGAAATTGGGTGGGGGGCTGGGACTGAAGCTTTCTTT CSVEIGWGAGTEAFF
TRBJ1-4 - TRBD1 TRBV25-1 TGTGCCAGCAGCAGGGACAGGCAAGAAAAACTGTTTTTT CASSRDRQEKLFF
TRBJ2-7 - TRBD2 TRBV7-9 TGTGCCAGCAGCTTAGGCTCTAGCGGGCCCCACTCCTACGAGCAGTACTTC CASSLGSSGPHSYEQYF
TRBJ1-2 few TRBD1 TRBV12-3/TRBV12-4 TGTGCCAGCAGTTCAACCGGGACAGGCTATGGCTACACCTTC CASSSTGTGYGYTF
TRBJ2-4 few - TRBV10-2 TGCGCCAGCAGTGAGTCCCCCGGACGAAACATTCAGTACTTC CASSESPGRNIQYF
TRBJ2-4 many - TRBV12-3/TRBV12-4 TGTGCCAGCAGTTTAGAGGTTTTTGGTACCAACGGTGTGTACTTC CASSLEVFGTNGVYF
TRBJ2-2 few - TRBV12-3/TRBV12-4 TGTGCCAGCAGTACCCCGCAGGGTTACAACACCGGGGAGCTGTTTTTT CASSTPQGYNTGELFF
TRBJ2-7 - TRBD1 TRBV7-9 TGTGCCAGCAGGGACCCGGGACAGGGAACCTACGAGCAGTACTTC CASRDPGQGTYEQYF
TRBJ2-1 few TRBD2 TRBV7-3 TGTGCCAGCAGCTTAAGGACTAGCGGGAGGGGGAATGAGCAGTTCTTC CASSLRTSGRGNEQFF
TRBJ2-7 - - TRBV5-1 TGCGCCAGCAGCCCATATCAAGGACTCTCCTCCTACGAGCAGTACTTC CASSPYQGLSSYEQYF
TRBJ1-1 few - TRBV29-1 TGCAGCGTTGTTAAAAGGGGGGGACCGATGAACACTGAAGCTTTCTTT CSVVKRGGPMNTEAFF
TRBJ2-1 - TRBD2 TRBV7-7 TGTGCCAGCAGCTCACTAGCGGGAGTAAAGGAGCAGTTCTTC CASSSLAGVKEQFF
TRBJ1-4 - - TRBV29-1 TGCAGCGTTGAAGAGGGGGGACTGGGACTGTTTTTT CSVEEGGLGLFF
TRBJ2-5 - TRBD2 TRBV24-1 TGTGCCACCCCAAGTGAGGGTCGACAACGAATCCTAGCGGAGGCGCGGGAGACCCAGTACTTC CATPSEGRQRILAEARETQYF
TRBJ2-7 few TRBD2 TRBV7-6 TGTGCCAGCAGCCTTGGGACTAGCGGGACAGGTCAATCCTACGAGCAGTACTTC CASSLGTSGTGQSYEQYF
TRBJ2-7 - - TRBV2 TGTGCCAGCAGGGATAGCGGAGGCTACGAGCAGTACTTC CASRDSGGYEQYF
TRBJ2-1 few - TRBV12-3/TRBV12-4 TGTGCCAGCAGGGCCCCGACTAGTCCTGAGCAGTTCTTC CASRAPTSPEQFF
TRBJ1-4 - - TRBV20-1 TGCAGTGCTAGAGATAGGGGACGCCGGACGAGAGAAAAACTGTTTTTT CSARDRGRRTREKLFF
TRBJ2-7 - - TRBV7-9 TGTGCCAGCAGCAGGGGACTGTCCCCCTACGAGCAGTACTTC CASSRGLSPYEQYF
TRBJ2-1 - - TRBV4-1 TGCGCCAGCAGCCAAGGCGCGACGGGAGAATACGGTGAGCAGTTCTTC CASSQGATGEYGEQFF
TRBJ2-5 - TRBD2 TRBV20-1 TGCAGTGGAGGGAGGGCCTCCAGGGAGACCCAGTACTTC CSGGRASRETQYF
TRBJ2-4 - TRBD1 TRBV30 TGTGCCTGGAGTGTACAGGGGTTGGGCATTCAGTACTTC CAWSVQGLGIQYF
TRBJ1-1 - TRBD1 TRBV29-1 TGCAGCGTAGGCCGGGACAGGGGGCCGGACACTGAAGCTTTCTTT CSVGRDRGPDTEAFF
TRBJ2-1 many - TRBV20-1 TGCAGTGCTAGTAGCCTGACTGAGCAGTTCTTC CSASSLTEQFF
TRBJ1-2 few - TRBV12-3/TRBV12-4 TGTGCCAGCAGTTTTTACACCTATGGCTACACCTTC CASSFYTYGYTF
TRBJ2-7 - TRBD2 TRBV4-1 TGCGCCAGCAGCCATCGACTAGCGGGATCGGTCGAGCAGTACTTC CASSHRLAGSVEQYF
TRBJ1-6 - - TRBV5-1 TGCGCCAGCAGCTTGGCCGGGGATTACTCCTATAATTCACCCCTCCACTTT CASSLAGDYSYNSPLHF